The clone carrying this T cell receptor (beta chain) has just a few counts. These data come from a study of cytomegalovirus exposure and HLA in healthy donors. The PCR used 60 Vbeta and 13 Jbeta primers. Here immunoSEQ multiplex PCR was the method, and the copy in TCRdb shows in-frame clones only, minus some. The sample lists around 150,000 clones; roughly 77% were seen once. Trimming removed 5 bases from V and 7 bases from J; junction bases left unmatched: 21. Germline assignment: CDR1 MNHNS and CDR2 SASEGT. This CDR3 region has 18 residues. Specimen: PBMCs. The TCR comes from a human donor in good health. V and J are TRBV6-1 and TRBJ2-7; TRBD2 agrees at 9 bases. CDR3 in amino acids: CASSQGTGGLATLREQYF. The CDR3 DNA sequence: TGTGCCAGCAGTCAAGGGACCGGGGGACTAGCAACCCTTCGGGAGCAGTACTTC.